This paragraph covers one T cell receptor beta chain sequence. Antigen specificity is unknown. This specimen belongs to a study of cytomegalovirus exposure and HLA in healthy donors. Study-wide points: Immune exposure was documented only through CMV serostatus.

Both 60 Vbeta primers and 13 Jbeta primers went into the PCR. The method was immunoSEQ multiplex PCR; TCRdb's version includes in-frame clones alone and lacks a portion of them. The sample includes about 82,000 clones, 70% to 85% seen only once; the top ten take approximately 20%. The CDR3 spans 17 residues. The V end lost 4 bases, the J end lost 0 bases, and 18 bases lay between the germline ends. CDR1 and CDR2 (germline): SGDLS, YYNGEE. The specimen was PBMCs. This receptor was identified in a young man in good health and CMV-seropositive. The rearrangement joins TRBV9 to TRBJ2-3, with D tentatively TRBD2 (5 bases). The chain's CDR3 is CASSLRRGAASTDTQYF. The CDR3 bases are TGTGCCAGCAGCCTTCGTCGCGGAGCGGCTAGCACAGATACGCAGTATTTT.